These 7 T cell receptor beta chains were sequenced from one sample in a study of blood T cells in healthy people across ages. For the second PCR, which ran for about 7 to 11 cycles, a sample-barcoded 5' primer and a J-beta primer mix were used. TCRdb used MiXCR to reprocess the 5' RACE reads, holding one entry per CDR3 protein. Of roughly 900,000 distinct CDR3 sequences listed, roughly 26% were seen once; the top ten hold around a sixth. Sequenced material: blood. The receptors derive from an elderly woman in good health.

This clonotype was observed many times. The rearrangement joins TRBV30 to TRBJ2-3; D might be TRBD1 (5 bases). The CDR3 is 12 residues long. Germline V gives CDR1 GTSNPN, CDR2 SVGIG (reference sequence). The V end was cut by 1 base, the J end by 13 bases, with 15 bases between. This chain's CDR3 is CAWSGTRTFKYF. CDR3 in DNA: TGTGCCTGGAGTGGGACCAGGACATTCAAGTATTTT.

The chain has TRBV3-1 and TRBJ2-5; TRBD2 is a possible D gene (7 bases). Trimming pared 4 bases from V and 11 bases from J, leaving 20 bases between. The length of the CDR3 is 14 residues. Germline lookup yields CDR1 LGHDT and CDR2 YNNKEL (reference sequence). The CDR3 DNA follows: TGTGCCAGCAGCCTAACCATGAACAGGGAGGGGCAGTACTTC. It encodes CASSLTMNREGQYF.

This clonotype was detected ten times or more. The chain recombines TRBV27 with TRBJ2-4; 13 bases agree with TRBD2. Per the germline V gene, CDR1 is MNHEY and CDR2 is SMNVEV (reference sequence). The CDR3 spans 18 residues. Trimming at V came to 4 bases and at J to 1 base, leaving 7 bases not matched to a gene. CDR3 nucleotides: TGTGCCAGCAGTTCCCTACTAGCGGGGGGGTCGGCCAAAAACATTCAGTACTTC. Protein: CASSSLLAGGSAKNIQYF.

Concerning this clonotype itself: A clone one base away is much larger, so this may be a read error. The chain joins TRBV20-1 to TRBJ1-2, with D hard to call. Germline V gives CDR1 DFQATT, CDR2 SNEGSKA (reference sequence). This CDR3 comprises 15 residues. As DNA, the CDR3 is TGCAGTGCTAGTCCAGGCGCACTAGCTAACTATGACTACACCTTC. Translation gives CSASPGALANYDYTF.

Of note for this clonotype: This sequence may be a read error, since a much larger clone differs from it by one base. The chain couples TRBV20-1 to TRBJ2-5, with D hard to call. The CDR3 spans 12 residues. Per the germline V gene, CDR1 is DFQATT and CDR2 is SNEGSKA (reference sequence). CDR3 in DNA: TGCGGTGCTAGAGAAGGGTCGGGGACCCAGTACTTC. Translating gives CGAREGSGTQYF.

This clonotype was observed many times. The rearrangement joins TRBV7-9 to TRBJ1-2, with D hard to call. Deletions cut 0 bases from V and 4 bases from J, with 12 bases between. The CDR3 is made up of 15 amino acids. Germline CDR1 reads SEHNR; CDR2 reads FQNEAQ (reference sequence). CDR3 protein: CASSLALGSIYGYTF. The CDR3 DNA is TGTGCCAGCAGCTTAGCGCTAGGCTCGATCTATGGCTACACCTTC.

The table lists this clonotype with many counts. The chain combines TRBV5-1 with TRBJ2-5, with 7 nucleotides matching TRBD1. The germline V gene has CDR1 SGHRS and CDR2 YFSETQ. The CDR3 is made up of 15 amino acids. Germline trimming cut 4 bases from V and 5 bases from J; bases unmatched to any gene: 11. Here the CDR3 reads CASSPGTASFETQYF. The CDR3 DNA reads TGCGCCAGCAGCCCGGGGACAGCCAGTTTTGAGACCCAGTACTTC.